Each of the 21 T cell receptor beta chains below was sequenced from the same sample in a study of cytomegalovirus exposure and HLA in healthy donors. In the PCR, 60 Vbeta and 13 Jbeta primers were used. Some clones are missing from TCRdb's copy, which holds only in-frame ones; the method was immunoSEQ multiplex PCR. In the table there are over 150,000 clones, approximately 80% of which are singletons. Input material: PBMCs. These receptors originate from a male donor in good health and CMV-seronegative.

This rearrangement joins TRBV27 to TRBJ2-1; 8 nucleotides align to TRBD1. The CDR3 totals 17 residues. V shed 4 bases and J 1 base; nucleotides not matched to a gene: 9. CDR1 MNHEY and CDR2 SMNVEV come from the germline V gene (reference sequence). The CDR3 reads CASSSPGQGASYNEQFF. CDR3 bases: TGTGCCAGCAGTTCCCCAGGACAGGGTGCTTCCTACAATGAGCAGTTCTTC.

The rearrangement joins TRBV7-6 to TRBJ1-5; perhaps TRBD1 as D (5 bases). Germline V gene sequence: CDR1 SGHVS, CDR2 FNYEAQ. This CDR3 is 12 amino acids long. V gave up 1 base and J gave up 9 bases, with 7 bases separating them. The CDR3 protein is CASSLERGPQHF. CDR3 DNA sequence: TGTGCCAGCAGCTTAGAAAGGGGGCCCCAGCATTTT.

This chain connects TRBV9 to TRBJ1-3, with 8 bases that match TRBD1. This CDR3 comprises 15 residues. Trimming removed 3 bases from V and 3 bases from J; junction bases left unmatched: 5. The germline gives CDR1 SGDLS, CDR2 YYNGEE. CDR3 nucleotide sequence: TGTGCCAGCAGCGAGGGGGGACAGGTTGGAAACACCATATATTTT. Translating it yields CASSEGGQVGNTIYF.

The rearrangement uses TRBV19 and TRBJ2-1; no definite D call. The CDR3 is made up of 13 amino acids. V was pared by 3 bases and J by 6 bases, with 9 bases between. CDR1 and CDR2 (germline): LNHDA, SQIVND (reference sequence). CDR3 loop: CASSIKLGNEQFF. The CDR3 DNA reads TGTGCCAGTAGTATCAAGCTAGGCAATGAGCAGTTCTTC.

This chain uses TRBV5-1 with TRBJ2-7; maybe TRBD1 (5 bases). From germline, CDR1 is SGHRS and CDR2 YFSETQ. V dropped 0 bases and J dropped 3 bases, with 10 bases sitting between them. This CDR3 comprises 14 residues. CDR3 coding DNA: TGCGCCAGCAGCTTGGAGGGGTCCGGCTACGAGCAGTACTTC. Residues: CASSLEGSGYEQYF.

The chain combines TRBV4-1 with TRBJ1-2; D perhaps matches TRBD1 (6 bases). CDR3 size: 14 residues. Germline V gene data show CDR1 as MGHRA and CDR2 as YSYEKL. Trimming pared 5 bases from V and 0 bases from J, leaving 10 bases between. The CDR3 bases are TGCGCCAGCAGCGAAGGACAGTCTAACTATGGCTACACCTTC. Translation: CASSEGQSNYGYTF.

Remarks on this clone: Sequence at one end of the junction differs from germline and may be a read error. V usage is TRBV11-2 and J usage is TRBJ2-7; D perhaps matches TRBD1 (5 bases). The V gene's germline CDR1 is SGHAT and CDR2 FQNNGV. The CDR3 runs to 14 residues. This CDR3 reads CARSPSGQSYEQYF. CDR3 nucleotide sequence: TGTGCCCGCAGCCCGTCAGGGCAGTCCTACGAGCAGTACTTC.

V gene TRBV6-5 combines with J gene TRBJ1-2; tentative D call: TRBD1 (5 bases). Trimming removed 0 bases at V and 2 bases at J, with 10 bases between. Germline V lookup: CDR1 MNHEY, CDR2 SVGAGI. The CDR3 sequence is 15 residues long. The CDR3 region is CASSYSEGLNYGYTF. The CDR3, as DNA: TGTGCCAGCAGTTACTCGGAGGGGCTAAACTATGGCTACACCTTC.

V gene TRBV21-1 combines with J gene TRBJ1-1. TRBV21-1 has pseudogene status. The CDR3 runs 13 residues. The CDR3 nucleotides read TGTGCCGTCAAACGGGGGACGGGGACTGAAGCTTTCTTT. Residues: CAVKRGTGTEAFF.

The rearrangement links TRBV4-1 to TRBJ2-3; 9 nucleotides agree with TRBD2. Germline lookup yields CDR1 MGHRA and CDR2 YSYEKL. This CDR3 region has 17 residues. Unmatched junction bases numbered 4, after V lost 0 bases and J lost 0 bases. In DNA form, the CDR3 reads TGCGCCAGCAGCCAAGATTGGGCGGGAGGGAGCACAGATACGCAGTATTTT. Translated, it gives CASSQDWAGGSTDTQYF.

CDR3 loop: CASSVASGPYEQYF. The CDR3 DNA is TGTGCCAGCAGTGTGGCTAGCGGACCCTACGAGCAGTACTTC. The chain links TRBV2 to TRBJ2-7; TRBD2 aligns across 7 bases. V shed 4 bases and J 2 bases; nucleotides not matched to a gene: 5. Germline V gene sequence: CDR1 SNHLY, CDR2 FYNNEI. The CDR3 has 14 amino acids.

The CDR3 bases are TGCAGCGTCCCGGAGGGCCTCCTTTCGAACTACCTACCCAGCCATGGCTACACCTTC. Amino acid sequence: CSVPEGLLSNYLPSHGYTF. The chain joins TRBV29-1 to TRBJ1-2, with D unclear. V lost 6 bases and J lost 6, with 35 bases in between. This CDR3 is 19 amino acids long. CDR1 and CDR2 (germline): SQVTM, ANQGSEA.

This chain links TRBV7-3 with TRBJ2-5; D unclear. V lost 8 bases to trimming and J lost 2 bases, with 18 bases between them. The CDR3 sequence is 15 residues long. Germline loops: CDR1 SGHTA, CDR2 FQGTGA. CDR3: CASALNGVNQETQYF. The CDR3 DNA sequence: TGTGCCAGCGCCCTAAACGGAGTTAATCAAGAGACCCAGTACTTC.

This chain joins TRBV5-1 and TRBJ2-7; D perhaps matches TRBD2 (6 bases). This CDR3 spans 16 amino acids. The ends were cut back, 0 bases at V and 0 bases at J, with 13 bases in the middle. The germline V gene has CDR1 SGHRS and CDR2 YFSETQ. In DNA form, the CDR3 reads TGCGCCAGCAGCTTGGCGGTTAGCGGCCCCTCCTACGAGCAGTACTTC. Its protein is CASSLAVSGPSYEQYF.

The chain carries TRBV7-2 and TRBJ2-7, with TRBD1 matching 7 bases. The ends lost 4 bases at V and 3 bases at J; junction bases unmatched: 6. The CDR3 extends over 14 amino acids. Germline loops: CDR1 SGHTA, CDR2 FQGNSA. CDR3 sequence: CASSSSTGYYEQYF. CDR3 DNA: TGTGCCAGCAGCTCATCGACAGGGTACTACGAGCAGTACTTC.

This clone appeared a few times. This sequence joins TRBV7-9 and TRBJ1-3, with TRBD1 identical over 9 bases. V was pared by 3 bases and J by 14 bases, with 2 bases of the junction left unmatched. The V gene's germline CDR1 is SEHNR and CDR2 FQNEAQ (reference sequence). The CDR3 is 11 amino acids. The CDR3 coding sequence is TGTGCCAGCAGCTTCCGGGACAGGGTATATTTT. This encodes CASSFRDRVYF. Full variable domain (outside the CDR3, taken from reference TRBV7-9 and TRBJ1-3): DTGVSQNPRHKITKRGQNVTFRCDPISEHNRLYWYRQTLGQGPEFLTYFQNEAQLEKSRLLSDRFSAERPKGSFSTLEIQRTEQGDSAMYLCASSFRDRVYFGEGSWLTVV.

This clone was detected only a few times. The V and J genes are TRBV5-8 and TRBJ1-1, with a weak D call TRBD1 (6 bases). V dropped 9 bases and J dropped 0 bases, with 15 bases sitting between them. The CDR3 length is 14 residues. Germline CDR1 SGHTS, CDR2 YDEGEE. The CDR3 here is CAKTDSELNTEAFF. CDR3 sequence (DNA): TGTGCCAAAACGGACAGCGAATTGAACACTGAAGCTTTCTTT.

The chain couples TRBV5-5 to TRBJ1-3; maybe TRBD1 (6 bases). This CDR3 comprises 15 residues. V was clipped by 4 bases and J by 0 bases, with 11 bases between them. CDR1 SGHKS and CDR2 YYEKEE come from the germline V gene (reference sequence). The CDR3 reads CASSITGRSGNTIYF. The CDR3, as DNA: TGTGCCAGCAGCATTACAGGGCGCTCTGGAAACACCATATATTTT.

The chain joins TRBV28 to TRBJ1-3; D gene unclear. CDR1 MDHEN and CDR2 SYDVKM come from the germline V gene. Trimming shortened V by 3 bases and J by 0 bases, and 6 bases separated the two germline ends. The CDR3 contains 14 residues. The CDR3 DNA reads as TGTGCCAGCAGTTTCTCCCTCTCTGGAAACACCATATATTTT. This codes for CASSFSLSGNTIYF.

The J gene is TRBJ1-5, the V gene TRBV7-6; TRBD1 matches at 7 bases. The CDR3 extends over 14 amino acids. CDR1 and CDR2 (germline): SGHVS, FNYEAQ. Germline trimming cut 3 bases from V and 3 bases from J; bases unmatched to any gene: 2. The chain's CDR3 is CASSLTGNNQPQHF. CDR3 in DNA: TGTGCCAGCAGCTTGACAGGGAACAATCAGCCCCAGCATTTT.

To note about this clone: Other nucleotide sequences in the sample specify the same CDR3. The chain carries TRBV19 and TRBJ2-2; 7 nucleotides match TRBD1. V shed 6 bases and J 0 bases; nucleotides not matched to a gene: 1. Germline CDR1 and CDR2: LNHDA and SQIVND (reference sequence). CDR3 length: 14 amino acids. The CDR3 bases are TGTGCCAGTAGGGACAGGACGAACACCGGGGAGCTGTTTTTT. Protein sequence: CASRDRTNTGELFF.